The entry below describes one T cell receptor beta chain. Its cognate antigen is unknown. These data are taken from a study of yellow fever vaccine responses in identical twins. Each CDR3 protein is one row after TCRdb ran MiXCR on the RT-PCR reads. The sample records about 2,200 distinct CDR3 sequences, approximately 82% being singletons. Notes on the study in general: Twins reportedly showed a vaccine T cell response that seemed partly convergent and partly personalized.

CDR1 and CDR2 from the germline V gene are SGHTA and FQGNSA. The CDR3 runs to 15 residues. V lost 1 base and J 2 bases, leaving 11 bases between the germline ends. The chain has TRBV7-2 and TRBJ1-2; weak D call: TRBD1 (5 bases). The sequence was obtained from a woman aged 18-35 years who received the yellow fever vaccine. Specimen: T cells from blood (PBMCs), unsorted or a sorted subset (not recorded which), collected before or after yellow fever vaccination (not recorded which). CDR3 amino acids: CASSLVGDGNYGYTF. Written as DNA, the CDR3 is TGTGCCAGCAGCTTAGTAGGGGACGGGAACTATGGCTACACCTTC.